This TCR beta chain is drawn from a study of T cell responses to AZD1222 COVID-19 vaccine. Findings of the study overall: Rises in breadth and depth of Spike-specific TCRs came after two AZD1222 doses. Just a handful of AZD1222 recipients were seropositive at baseline. There were vaccine-associated CD4 TCRs across spike, dominant at 160-218 and 743-854.

It was second doses at about 4 or about 12 weeks that were pooled. The CDR3 covers 15 residues. The V end lost 4 bases, the J end lost 7 bases, and 17 bases lay between the germline ends. CDR1 is MGHRA and CDR2 is YSYEKL in the germline V gene. Notes on this clone: What it recognizes is unknown.

Profiled with immunoSEQ multiplex PCR; TCRdb holds only in-frame clones, not every one. The sample lists around 140,000 clones; around 92% were seen once. Specimen: peripheral blood, collected 28 days after the second AZD1222 dose. The TCR sequence derives from an adult who received the AZD1222 COVID-19 vaccine. The chain combines TRBV4-1 with TRBJ1-5; possible D gene TRBD1, 5 bases. DNA of the CDR3: TGCGCCAGCAGCCTCGGGAGGGGAGGCGGACAGCCCCAGCATTTT. Translated, it gives CASSLGRGGGQPQHF.